These T cell receptor beta chains were read from a single sample in a study of cytomegalovirus exposure and HLA in healthy donors. TCRdb keeps only in-frame clones here, not all; method: immunoSEQ multiplex PCR. The table includes about 140,000 clones, 80% detected once. Sequencing used PBMCs. Receptors were obtained from a man aged 45 to 65 in good health and CMV-seronegative. Each CDR3 is given with its conserved first and last residue. A D gene is named only where the DNA matches it firmly. Clone size is given for some rows only: seen once, a few or many times, or a class if the clone is expanded.

cdr3_nt cdr3_aa clone_size d_call j_call v_call
TGTGCCAGCAGCTCGATGACTAGCGGGGCACAAGAGACCCAGTACTTC CASSSMTSGAQETQYF few TRBD2 TRBJ2-5 TRBV5-4
TGTGCCAGCAGTTCAGGGTTTCAGCCACAGCATTTT CASSSGFQPQHF . . TRBJ1-5 TRBV27
TGCGCCAGCAGCCACGCACAATCCCAAGAGACCCAGTACTTC CASSHAQSQETQYF . . TRBJ2-5 TRBV4-1
TGTGCCAGCATCATGACAGGGGGATCCCACGAGCAGTACTTC CASIMTGGSHEQYF once TRBD1 TRBJ2-7 TRBV27
TGTGCCAGTACAGGGGGCTACGAGCAGTACTTC CASTGGYEQYF few TRBD1 TRBJ2-7 TRBV6-1
TGCGCCAGCAGTGATCTGGCAGTGAACACTGAAGCTTTCTTT CASSDLAVNTEAFF . . TRBJ1-1 TRBV10-2
TGTGCCAGCAGTGTCCAGCGTACAGATACGCAGTATTTT CASSVQRTDTQYF . . TRBJ2-3 TRBV6-1
TGCAGCGTTGAAATTGGACAGGATGGCTACACCTTC CSVEIGQDGYTF . TRBD1 TRBJ1-2 TRBV29-1
TGCGCCAGCAGCTTGGCCCTCGGGGGTGAGACCCAGTACTTC CASSLALGGETQYF once . TRBJ2-5 TRBV5-1
TGTGCCACCATGGGGAGAATCGGGACAGCTAACACCGGGGAGCTGTTTTTT CATMGRIGTANTGELFF . TRBD1 TRBJ2-2 TRBV14
TGTGCCAGCCGACAGGGGACCAGACCCCTCCACTTT CASRQGTRPLHF . TRBD1 TRBJ1-6 TRBV6-1
TGTGCCATCAGTGAGAGGGGGTCTAGCGGGGGCTCACACAATGAGCAGTTCTTC CAISERGSSGGSHNEQFF . TRBD2 TRBJ2-1 TRBV10-3
TGTGCCAGCAGTTCCTCGTGGGGGGGAGAGACCCAGTACTTC CASSSSWGGETQYF . TRBD2 TRBJ2-5 TRBV28
TGTGCCAGCAGCTTTGGGGGACAGACGACTGAAGCTTTCTTT CASSFGGQTTEAFF . TRBD1 TRBJ1-1 TRBV7-9
TGCAGCGTTGAGGGGGGACGTTCCTACGAGCAGTACTTC CSVEGGRSYEQYF . . TRBJ2-7 TRBV29-1
TGTGCCAGCAGCTTGTCTGGCGGGAGGGCCTTTAGCTCCTACGAGCAGTACTTC CASSLSGGRAFSSYEQYF . TRBD2 TRBJ2-7 TRBV5-8
TGTGCCAGCAGCTGGGGGACAGGGATAATGAGGAAACTGTTTTTT CASSWGTGIMRKLFF . TRBD1 TRBJ1-4 TRBV7-9
TGTGCCAGTAGTTCCCTAAACAGGGGGCGGTTCCATTCACCCCTCCACTTT CASSSLNRGRFHSPLHF . TRBD1 TRBJ1-6 TRBV19
TGTGCCAGTACCGGGACTAGCACAGATACGCAGTATTTT CASTGTSTDTQYF . . TRBJ2-3 TRBV19
TGTGCCCGAAAGCGGGAGGGGAACACCGGGGAGCTGTTTTTT CARKREGNTGELFF . TRBD2 TRBJ2-2 TRBV30
TGTGCCAGCAAGGGGCAGGACTACGAGCAGTACTTC CASKGQDYEQYF . . TRBJ2-7 TRBV7-6